This TCR beta chain is from a study of CD8 T cells in Susac syndrome. cDNA came from 0.5 to 1 ug RNA primed by random hexamers. The immunoSEQ assay covered 54 Vbeta and 13 Jbeta segments for CDR3. MiXCR was run by TCRdb on the immunoSEQ multiplex PCR reads, yielding one entry per CDR3 protein. The table shows 400,000 to 550,000 distinct CDR3 sequences, with approximately 85% occurring only once. CD8+ and CD4+ T cells from blood underwent TCR beta sequencing, which was carried out in a high-throughput format. Relapsing-remitting disease, either stable or active, was present in the multiple sclerosis controls, who were treatment-naive patients. TEMRA cells were enriched by FACS, and CD4+ and CD8+ T cells were negatively isolated. This TCR came from a human donor with multiple sclerosis. Material for sequencing was CD8+ T cells from PBMCs.

This chain's CDR3 is CASSPLGLSYNEQFF. Written as DNA, the CDR3 is TGCGCCAGCAGCCCATTGGGTCTCTCCTACAATGAGCAGTTCTTC. The chain carries TRBV4-1 and TRBJ2-1; D gene unclear. The ends were cut back, 4 bases at V and 0 bases at J, with 10 bases in the middle. Germline CDR1 MGHRA, CDR2 YSYEKL. This CDR3 contains 15 residues.